Following are 29 T cell receptor beta chains from one sample sequenced in a study of T cell repertoires in cytomegalovirus infection. TCRdb itself ran the reads through MiXCR, one entry per CDR3 protein. In the table there are 450,000 to 650,000 distinct CDR3 sequences, around 27% of which are singletons. Specimen: PBMCs. The receptors shown here come from a human donor in good health (CMV status not recorded). Some clones in this sample may be carry-over from other donors' samples.

This clonotype was detected ten times or more. The rearrangement uses TRBV7-2 and TRBJ1-1; a weak D match, TRBD1 (6 bases). CDR1 and CDR2 (germline): SGHTA, FQGNSA. Trimming removed 6 bases from V and 8 bases from J, with 19 bases in between. The CDR3 runs 14 residues. Here the CDR3 DNA reads TGTGCCAGCAGGTCGGCAGGGAGGGGGTACGAAGCTTTCTTT. This sequence encodes CASRSAGRGYEAFF.

This clonotype has a handful of counts. The gene calls are TRBV4-3 and TRBJ2-3; D not resolved. Looked up from germline, CDR1 is LGHNA and CDR2 is YSLEER. CDR3 length: 15 amino acids. V was clipped by 0 bases and J by 3 bases, with 10 bases between them. The CDR3 region is CASSQDYVQTDTQYF. CDR3 nucleotides: TGCGCCAGCAGCCAAGATTATGTACAAACAGATACGCAGTATTTT.

J is TRBJ2-1 and V is TRBV7-7, with TRBD1 identical over 7 bases. The trim removed 5 bases at V and 10 bases at J, leaving 11 bases unmatched. The germline V gene has CDR1 SSHAT and CDR2 FNYEAQ (reference sequence). The CDR3 length is 14 residues. The DNA for the CDR3 is TGTGCCAGCAGCCCCGCTCTGGGGGACAGAGAGCAGTTCTTC. Protein product: CASSPALGDREQFF.

The CDR3 sequence: CASNMDSTRGELFF. The CDR3 bases are TGTGCCAGCAACATGGACAGCACCCGGGGGGAGCTGTTTTTT. This chain connects TRBV6-2 or TRBV6-3 to TRBJ2-2; TRBD1 is a possible D gene (6 bases). The CDR3 runs to 14 residues. V was cut by 7 bases and J by 8 bases, with 17 bases left in between. Germline V gene data show CDR1 as MNHEY and CDR2 as SVGEGT.

At least ten counts were recorded for this clonotype. The chain links TRBV11-2 to TRBJ2-1, with 10 bases matching TRBD2. This CDR3 is built from 15 residues. Germline V gene lookup returns CDR1 SGHAT and CDR2 FQNNGV. Trimming at V came to 5 bases and at J to 4 bases, leaving 5 bases not matched to a gene. The CDR3 here is CASSPTSGEYNEQFF. In nucleotides, the CDR3 is TGTGCCAGCAGCCCCACTAGCGGGGAGTACAATGAGCAGTTCTTC.

This clonotype was picked up many times. The chain is built from TRBV28 and TRBJ2-1, with 7 bases that match TRBD2. Germline V gene lookup returns CDR1 MDHEN and CDR2 SYDVKM. Losses at the gene ends were 2 bases for V and 7 bases for J; bases not matched to a gene: 5. There are 14 residues in the CDR3. This chain's CDR3 is CASSLMGGGNEQFF. CDR3 bases: TGTGCCAGCAGTTTAATGGGGGGGGGGAATGAGCAGTTCTTC.

In regard to this clonotype: Compared with germline, one end of the junction differs, possibly owing to a read error. The chain couples TRBV10-2 to TRBJ2-1; D unclear. The CDR3 contains 12 residues. Germline assignment: CDR1 WSHSY and CDR2 SAAADI. The CDR3 DNA reads TGCGCCAGCAGCGAGTTTGAAGATGAGCAGTTCTTC. This gives the protein CASSEFEDEQFF.

The genes are TRBV19 and TRBJ2-5; 9 bases fit TRBD1. V dropped 8 bases and J dropped 5; count of bases not matched to a gene: 12. This CDR3 spans 15 amino acids. CDR1 is LNHDA, CDR2 SQIVND, per germline (reference sequence). The CDR3 loop is CASSNSQGAGETQYF. Written as DNA, the CDR3 is TGTGCCAGTTCCAACTCACAGGGGGCTGGGGAGACCCAGTACTTC.

There are many counts of this clonotype. V usage is TRBV7-2 and J usage is TRBJ2-1; 7 nucleotides agree with TRBD2. The CDR3 contains 16 residues. The trim removed 1 base at V and 9 bases at J, leaving 12 bases unmatched. The germline V gene encodes CDR1 SGHTA and CDR2 FQGNSA. In DNA, the CDR3 is TGTGCCAGCAGCTTAGAACCGGGAGGTCTTAGCCCTGAGCAGTTCTTC. Translating it yields CASSLEPGGLSPEQFF. Full variable domain (rest looked up from reference TRBV7-2 and TRBJ2-1): GAGVSQSPSNKVTEKGKDVELRCDPISGHTALYWYRQSLGQGLEFLIYFQGNSAPDKSGLPSDRFSAERTGGSVSTLTIQRTQQEDSAVYLCASSLEPGGLSPEQFFGPGTRLTVL.

The CDR3 protein is CASSPWTGENTEAFF. The CDR3 nucleotides are TGTGCCAGCAGCCCTTGGACAGGGGAGAACACTGAAGCTTTCTTT. The chain combines TRBV7-8 with TRBJ1-1; TRBD1 agrees at 9 bases. Looked up from germline, CDR1 is SGHVS and CDR2 is FQNEAQ. The CDR3 has 15 residues. Unmatched junction bases numbered 5, after V lost 5 bases and J lost 1 base.

The chain carries TRBV6-6 and TRBJ2-7, with D tentatively TRBD1 (5 bases). The CDR3 consists of 16 residues. V was trimmed by 2 bases and J by 6 bases, leaving 20 bases between them. The V gene's germline CDR1 is MNHNY and CDR2 SVGAGI (reference sequence). Here the CDR3 reads CASSYTKGPRDCEQYV. In nucleotides, the CDR3 is TGTGCCAGCAGTTACACGAAGGGGCCCCGTGATTGCGAGCAGTACGTC.

V gene TRBV7-2 combines with J gene TRBJ2-5; possible D gene TRBD1, 6 bases. Germline lookup yields CDR1 SGHTA and CDR2 FQGNSA. CDR3 size: 16 residues. V was clipped by 7 bases and J by 4 bases, with 22 bases between them. The CDR3 reads CASTLGAGQGSETQYF. The CDR3, as DNA: TGTGCCAGCACCCTAGGGGCAGGGCAGGGGTCAGAGACCCAGTACTTC. The entire variable domain, with the rest obtained from reference TRBV7-2 and TRBJ2-5, is as follows: GAGVSQSPSNKVTEKGKDVELRCDPISGHTALYWYRQSLGQGLEFLIYFQGNSAPDKSGLPSDRFSAERTGGSVSTLTIQRTQQEDSAVYLCASTLGAGQGSETQYFGPGTRLLVL.

CDR3 amino acids: CASSQVAGGFGNTIYF. Written as DNA, the CDR3 is TGCGCCAGCAGCCAAGTCGCTGGCGGGTTTGGAAACACCATATATTTT. This rearrangement joins TRBV4-1 to TRBJ1-3; D is unresolved. This CDR3 has 16 amino acids. The germline gives CDR1 MGHRA, CDR2 YSYEKL. V was cut by 1 base and J by 3 bases, with 13 bases left in between.

This clonotype was observed a few times. The V and J genes are TRBV4-1 and TRBJ2-7; 11 bases line up with TRBD2. V shed 5 bases and J 3 bases; nucleotides not matched to a gene: 15. The germline gives CDR1 MGHRA, CDR2 YSYEKL. This CDR3 spans 18 amino acids. CDR3 sequence (DNA): TGCGCCAGCAGCTCCCAACTAGCGGGAGTTGGGGGGGGCTACGAGCAGTACTTC. The encoded protein is CASSSQLAGVGGGYEQYF.

The chain uses TRBV7-4 and TRBJ1-2; 7 nucleotides match TRBD1. V gave up 5 bases and J gave up 0 bases; unmatched junction bases: 9. The CDR3 is made up of 16 amino acids. Germline loops: CDR1 SGHVT, CDR2 SQSDAQ. The CDR3 region has the DNA TGTGCCAGCAGCCCATGGGGCAGGGGGGCTAACTATGGCTACACCTTC. It yields the protein CASSPWGRGANYGYTF.

This clonotype was observed a single time. The chain couples TRBV11-2 to TRBJ2-5; D ambiguous. CDR3 length: 14 amino acids. Trimming took 7 bases from V and 2 from J, leaving 14 bases between them. Germline V lookup: CDR1 SGHAT, CDR2 FQNNGV. CDR3 loop: CASTPPNRQETQYF. Written as DNA, the CDR3 is TGTGCCAGCACCCCCCCGAATAGACAAGAGACCCAGTACTTC.

This clonotype was detected only a few times. The chain uses TRBV7-8 and TRBJ2-5, with 10 bases matching TRBD2. Germline trimming cut 2 bases from V and 2 bases from J; bases unmatched to any gene: 8. The CDR3 has 17 residues. The germline V gene has CDR1 SGHVS and CDR2 FQNEAQ. The CDR3 spells CASSLRGAGGGQETQYF. The CDR3 DNA follows: TGTGCCAGCAGCTTAAGGGGAGCGGGAGGGGGTCAAGAGACCCAGTACTTC. Complete variable domain (other parts from reference TRBV7-8 and TRBJ2-5): GAGVSQSPRYKVAKRGQDVALRCDPISGHVSLFWYQQALGQGPEFLTYFQNEAQLDKSGLPSDRFFAERPEGSVSTLKIQRTQQEDSAVYLCASSLRGAGGGQETQYFGPGTRLLVL.

This rearrangement joins TRBV5-1 to TRBJ1-2; a weak D match, TRBD1 (6 bases). The CDR3 runs to 15 residues. Trimming took off 0 bases at V and 2 bases at J, with 11 bases between the two ends. Germline CDR1 SGHRS, CDR2 YFSETQ. CDR3 nucleotide sequence: TGCGCCAGCAGCTTGGATCGGACAGTCAACTATGGCTACACCTTC. Encoded protein: CASSLDRTVNYGYTF.

The chain combines TRBV7-3 with TRBJ2-3; tentatively, D is TRBD2 (5 bases). Germline CDR1 is SGHTA and CDR2 is FQGTGA. V lost 5 bases and J 2 bases, leaving 11 bases between the germline ends. This CDR3 comprises 14 residues. The CDR3 is CASSPSGYTDTQYF. The CDR3 DNA is TGTGCCAGCAGCCCATCGGGATACACAGATACGCAGTATTTT. The entire variable domain, with the rest obtained from reference TRBV7-3 and TRBJ2-3, is as follows: GAGVSQTPSNKVTEKGKYVELRCDPISGHTALYWYRQSLGQGPEFLIYFQGTGAADDSGLPNDRFFAVRPEGSVSTLKIQRTERGDSAVYLCASSPSGYTDTQYFGPGTRLTVL.

The rearrangement joins TRBV19 to TRBJ1-1; 7 positions match TRBD1. This CDR3 spans 15 amino acids. Germline V gene lookup returns CDR1 LNHDA and CDR2 SQIVND (reference sequence). V was pared by 3 bases and J by 1 base, with 5 bases of the junction left unmatched. CDR3 bases: TGTGCCAGTAGTATCGAGGGACAGTCGAACACTGAAGCTTTCTTT. It codes for CASSIEGQSNTEAFF. Full variable domain (remainder filled in from reference TRBV19 and TRBJ1-1): DGGITQSPKYLFRKEGQNVTLSCEQNLNHDAMYWYRQDPGQGLRLIYYSQIVNDFQKGDIAEGYSVSREKKESFPLTVTSAQKNPTAFYLCASSIEGQSNTEAFFGQGTRLTVV.

The gene calls are TRBV27 and TRBJ1-5, with TRBD1 identical over 7 bases. The CDR3 runs to 18 residues. Trimming removed 5 bases from V and 7 bases from J; junction bases left unmatched: 20. Germline V gene sequence: CDR1 MNHEY, CDR2 SMNVEV (reference sequence). This CDR3 reads CASSKRLRDSRSEQPQHF. CDR3 DNA: TGTGCCAGCAGTAAGAGGCTGCGGGACAGTCGTTCTGAACAGCCCCAGCATTTT.

This clonotype was seen more than once but under ten times. This chain links TRBV5-1 with TRBJ2-7; 11 bases line up with TRBD2. V lost 2 bases to trimming and J lost 2 bases; unmatched junction nucleotides: 9. Germline lookup yields CDR1 SGHRS and CDR2 YFSETQ. The CDR3 covers 17 residues. CDR3 in amino acids: CASSLQPTSGNPYEQYF. Written as DNA, the CDR3 is TGCGCCAGCAGCTTACAGCCGACTAGCGGGAACCCCTACGAGCAGTACTTC.

The chain employs TRBV28 and TRBJ2-1; 7 nucleotides match TRBD2. This CDR3 comprises 12 residues. From germline, CDR1 is MDHEN and CDR2 SYDVKM. This CDR3 reads CGASGTYNEQFF. The CDR3 nucleotides are TGTGGGGCTAGCGGAACCTACAATGAGCAGTTCTTC.

This clonotype was detected many times. The rearrangement joins TRBV28 to TRBJ2-1, with 7 bases matching TRBD2. The CDR3 is 13 residues long. J was trimmed by 10 bases and V by 2 bases; bases with no gene match: 5. Germline CDR1 reads MDHEN; CDR2 reads SYDVKM. In DNA form, the CDR3 reads TGTGCCAGCAGTTTACGGCGGGAGTGGGAGCAGTTCTTC. Its translation: CASSLRREWEQFF.

This clonotype was seen at least ten times. The V call is TRBV7-2, the J call TRBJ2-1; D is possibly TRBD1 or TRBD2 (7 bases each). The CDR3 has 11 amino acids. Germline CDR1 is SGHTA and CDR2 is FQGNSA. V was clipped by 5 bases and J by 14 bases, with 13 bases between them. CDR3 nucleotides: TGTGCCAGCAGCCCCCCAGGGGGGGAGTTCTTC. This encodes CASSPPGGEFF.

A few counts support this clonotype. The J gene is TRBJ2-5, the V gene TRBV2; the D is unclear. The CDR3 consists of 10 residues. Germline CDR1 and CDR2: SNHLY and FYNNEI. Trimming took 5 bases from V and 7 from J, leaving 5 bases between them. CDR3 DNA sequence: TGTGCCAGCAGTTCTGTGACCCAGTACTTC. Amino acids: CASSSVTQYF.

This clonotype was seen a few times. This chain joins TRBV7-2 and TRBJ2-1; 14 bases line up with TRBD2. CDR1 is SGHTA, CDR2 FQGNSA, per germline. The trim removed 2 bases at V and 0 bases at J, leaving 3 bases unmatched. CDR3 length: 18 residues. CDR3 nucleotides: TGTGCCAGCAGCTTATCCGGACTAGCGGGAGGCTCCTACAATGAGCAGTTCTTC. Translating gives CASSLSGLAGGSYNEQFF.

This clonotype appeared many times. The chain is built from TRBV7-2 and TRBJ1-1; D not certain. V gave up 5 bases and J gave up 5 bases, with 18 bases separating them. This CDR3 spans 15 amino acids. In germline, CDR1 is SGHTA, CDR2 FQGNSA. CDR3 in amino acids: CASSQPRSALTEAFF. Here the CDR3 DNA reads TGTGCCAGCAGCCAACCCCGGTCGGCGCTTACTGAAGCTTTCTTT.

CDR3 in DNA: TGTGCCAGCAGCCTAGGTGCTGGGTCGGGCGCTGCTACCCCCTACGAGCAGTACTTC. Translation: CASSLGAGSGAATPYEQYF. The chain couples TRBV7-8 to TRBJ2-7; D ambiguous. The CDR3 extends over 19 amino acids. Trimming pared 5 bases from V and 2 bases from J, leaving 28 bases between. From germline, CDR1 is SGHVS and CDR2 FQNEAQ.